This TCR beta chain was identified during a study of blood T cell repertoires in COVID-19. Study as a whole: Specimens from acute and convalescent COVID-19 originated in the United States, Italy and Spain.

Profiling relied on immunoSEQ multiplex PCR, and the TCRdb table lists in-frame clones only, not all of them. The sample carries 30,000 to 35,000 clones, 90% to 95% recorded once. CDR1 and CDR2 (germline): MGHRA, YSYEKL. This CDR3 comprises 16 residues. The V end lost 3 bases, the J end lost 4 bases, and 13 bases lay between the germline ends. The source of this sequence is a human donor in a cohort sampled during active COVID-19. Sequencing was carried out using peripheral blood. The chain has TRBV4-1 and TRBJ1-6, with D possibly being TRBD1 (6 bases). CDR3 nucleotides: TGCGCCAGCAGCCAGATACAGGGCGGATATAATTCACCCCTCCACTTT. Translating it yields CASSQIQGGYNSPLHF.